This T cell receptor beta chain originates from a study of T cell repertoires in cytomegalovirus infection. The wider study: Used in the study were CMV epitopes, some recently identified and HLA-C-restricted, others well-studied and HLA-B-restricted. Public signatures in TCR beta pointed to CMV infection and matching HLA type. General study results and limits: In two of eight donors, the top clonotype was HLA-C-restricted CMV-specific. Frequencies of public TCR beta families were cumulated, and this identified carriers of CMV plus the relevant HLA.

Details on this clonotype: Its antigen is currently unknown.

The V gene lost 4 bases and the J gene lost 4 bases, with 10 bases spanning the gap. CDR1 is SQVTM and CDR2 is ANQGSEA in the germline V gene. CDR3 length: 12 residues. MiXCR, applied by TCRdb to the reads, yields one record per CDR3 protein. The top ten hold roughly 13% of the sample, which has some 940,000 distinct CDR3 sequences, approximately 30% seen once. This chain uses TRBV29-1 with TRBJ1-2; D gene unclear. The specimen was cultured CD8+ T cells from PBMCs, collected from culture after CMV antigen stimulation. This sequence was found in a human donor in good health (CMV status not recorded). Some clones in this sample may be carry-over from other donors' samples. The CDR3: CSVVAALYGYTF. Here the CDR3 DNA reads TGCAGCGTTGTGGCAGCCCTCTATGGCTACACCTTC.